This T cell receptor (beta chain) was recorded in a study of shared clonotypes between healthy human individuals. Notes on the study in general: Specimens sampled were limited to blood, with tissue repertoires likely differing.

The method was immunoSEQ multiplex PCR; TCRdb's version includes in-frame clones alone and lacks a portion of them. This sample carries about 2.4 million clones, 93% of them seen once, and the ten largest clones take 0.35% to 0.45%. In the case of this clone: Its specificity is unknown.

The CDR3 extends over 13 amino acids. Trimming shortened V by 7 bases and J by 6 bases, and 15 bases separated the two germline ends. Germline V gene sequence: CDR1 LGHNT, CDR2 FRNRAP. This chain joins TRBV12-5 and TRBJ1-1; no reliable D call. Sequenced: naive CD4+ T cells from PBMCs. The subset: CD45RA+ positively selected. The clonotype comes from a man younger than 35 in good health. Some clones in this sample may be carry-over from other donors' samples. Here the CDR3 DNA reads TGTGCTAGTGCCGAAGGGCTCCCTGCTGAAGCTTTCTTT. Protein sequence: CASAEGLPAEAFF.